One T cell receptor beta chain is described in this entry. This receptor's antigen is unknown. Base qualities are not provided; no much larger clone lies one nucleotide away. The data belong to a study of cytotoxic CD8 clonotypes in ibrutinib-treated CLL (dated by TCRdb to the early 2020s). General notes on the study: The cohort included roughly 15 treatment-naive and roughly 10 relapsed/refractory patients; approximately 17 were IGHV unmutated. Cryopreserved peripheral blood mononuclear cells were obtained before treatment, at response, and at either sustained remission or disease progression. Response samples were obtained after a median of approximately eleven months of treatment, with a range of about 6 to 36 months. Longitudinal samples were obtainable from about 30% of the roughly 90 participants in the trial. Every sample from remission and from progressive disease was obtained while the patients were still on ibrutinib. Partial responses were observed in approximately 24 patients and complete responses in 2; after a median follow-up of around 68 months, remission was maintained in 15 or so patients and progression was observed in roughly twelve. On average, each sample had some 260,000 productive templates and more than 75,000 productive rearrangements.

This specimen's time point label, per the study, means: progressive disease on ibrutinib. For TCR beta library preparation, about 2 micrograms of genomic DNA were isolated from cryopreserved PBMCs. High-throughput TCR beta sequencing was performed on longitudinal blood samples from CLL patients receiving ibrutinib monotherapy. Patients were enrolled in a phase 2 open-label single-center ibrutinib monotherapy trial. For CDR1 and CDR2, the germline V gene lists MNHNS and SASEGT. V lost 3 bases and J lost 2 bases; the stretch between them is 11 bases long. CDR3 length: 14 amino acids, cysteine to phenylalanine. Here the CDR3 DNA is all that survives: 42 bases in frame from base 1. The full study reports these points: Public clonotypes were rare and either shrank or stayed stable during treatment, and the rise in clonality at ibrutinib response reflected expansion of private clonotypes. Clonality increased at ibrutinib response, stayed stable in sustained remission, and fell back toward baseline at progression. Baseline clonality was found to be higher than that of age-matched healthy donors and was strongly correlated with circulating CD8+ T-cell counts. Sampling times were not matched between sustained-remission and progressing patients, and lymph node repertoires were not studied.

On a MiSeq, deep resolution sequencing aimed for a depth between 1 in 1 million and 1 in 200,000 T cells, with each clonotype covered 10x on average. TCR beta libraries were generated with the immunoSEQ hsTCRB Kit. Per the original workflow: The data were analyzed with ImmunoSEQ Analyzer and ImmunoSEQ Data Assistant, and V, D and J gene assignments followed IMGT definitions. Clonality was computed as one minus normalized Shannon entropy of productive rearrangement frequencies, ranging from 0 to 1. Only overrepresented clonotypes making up at least 0.05% of each patient's repertoire were included in the public clonotype analysis. Some 13 age-matched healthy donor repertoires from immuneACCESS served as clonality controls. Sourced from immuneACCESS, this table was stored by TCRdb with only in-frame sequences that have V and J called. A share of the clones is absent; for the studies checked, an unresolved V gene accounts for under half, and the remainder has no known explanation. V, J and clone size reflect that table, while D and trimming were determined from the DNA. The sample has about 40,000 clones on record, roughly 70% of them singletons. Of the sample, about 9.5% falls within the top ten clones.

The sequencing used PBMCs, collected at disease progression, from a patient treated with ibrutinib. The receptor chain draws on TRBV6-1 and TRBJ2-7, with the D gene not clear enough to name. The source of this sequence is a human donor with chronic lymphocytic leukemia. The DNA reads TGTGCCAGCAGTGAGTGGGAAGGGACCTACGAGCAGTACTTC. It encodes CASSEWEGTYEQYF.